The 3 T cell receptor beta chains below come from one sample, sequenced in a study of blood T cell repertoires in COVID-19. Generated by immunoSEQ multiplex PCR, the TCRdb table keeps only in-frame clones and is missing some. Of 100,000 to 150,000 clones in the sample, around 81% were seen once. The material sequenced was peripheral blood. These receptors originate from a man in his forties with active or convalescent COVID-19.

The V gene is TRBV19, the J gene TRBJ1-5; the D is unclear. The CDR3 is made up of 16 amino acids. Germline loops: CDR1 LNHDA, CDR2 SQIVND (reference sequence). V was pared by 7 bases and J by 4 bases, with 20 bases between. CDR3 nucleotide sequence: TGTGCCAGTAAGATATGGGGAGACCAAAGAAATCAGCCCCAGCATTTT. This translates into CASKIWGDQRNQPQHF.

The chain combines TRBV19 with TRBJ1-1; 7 nucleotides agree with TRBD1. CDR3 size: 14 residues. Germline-derived CDR1 and CDR2 are LNHDA and SQIVND (reference sequence). V lost 5 bases to trimming and J lost 0 bases; unmatched junction nucleotides: 3. CDR3 amino acids: CASSDRDMNTEAFF. The DNA for the CDR3 is TGTGCCAGTAGTGACAGGGACATGAACACTGAAGCTTTCTTT. The variable domain in full, completed from reference TRBV19 and TRBJ1-1, reads DGGITQSPKYLFRKEGQNVTLSCEQNLNHDAMYWYRQDPGQGLRLIYYSQIVNDFQKGDIAEGYSVSREKKESFPLTVTSAQKNPTAFYLCASSDRDMNTEAFFGQGTRLTVV.

The chain is built from TRBV5-4 and TRBJ1-1, with D hard to call. Trimming took 4 bases from V and 3 from J, leaving 13 bases between them. In germline, CDR1 is SGHNT, CDR2 YYREEE (reference sequence). This CDR3 region has 14 residues. The CDR3 region is CASSQRLADTEAFF. The CDR3 region has the DNA TGTGCCAGCAGCCAACGGTTGGCGGACACTGAAGCTTTCTTT.